The 10 T cell receptor beta chains listed next were all sequenced from one sample in a study of cytomegalovirus exposure and HLA in healthy donors. 13 Jbeta primers and 60 Vbeta primers were used for the PCR. Sequencing used immunoSEQ multiplex PCR; TCRdb keeps in-frame clones, though not all of them. Of 110,000 or so clones listed, around 66% were seen once; the top ten hold roughly 8.3%. Sequencing input: PBMCs. The receptors were gathered from a man aged 18 to 29 in good health and CMV-seropositive.

This clone was detected only a few times. The sample carries other DNA sequences with the same CDR3. The rearrangement joins TRBV5-4 to TRBJ2-3; D gene unclear. The CDR3 is 11 residues long. Germline V gives CDR1 SGHNT, CDR2 YYREEE (reference sequence). Trimming pared 4 bases from V and 2 bases from J, leaving 2 bases between. The CDR3 nucleotides read TGTGCCAGCAGCCTCACAGATACGCAGTATTTT. It yields the protein CASSLTDTQYF.

This chain uses TRBV4-1 with TRBJ2-1; perhaps TRBD2 as D (5 bases). The V end was cut by 4 bases, the J end by 1 base, with 11 bases between. CDR3 size: 15 residues. Germline lookup yields CDR1 MGHRA and CDR2 YSYEKL. For the CDR3, the DNA is TGCGCCAGCAGCCCCGTGGAGGATTCCTACAATGAGCAGTTCTTC. This sequence encodes CASSPVEDSYNEQFF.

The rearrangement links TRBV7-7 to TRBJ2-5, with 8 bases identical to TRBD2. The length of the CDR3 is 15 residues. V trimming: 5 bases; J trimming: 4 bases; junction bases outside the gene matches: 9. CDR1 and CDR2 (germline): SSHAT, FNYEAQ (reference sequence). DNA for the CDR3: TGTGCCAGCAGCAAGAATAATCTAGCGGGAGAGACCCAGTACTTC. It codes for CASSKNNLAGETQYF.

A few counts support this clone. The chain links TRBV7-9 to TRBJ1-1; TRBD1 matches at 9 bases. Germline V CDR1 and CDR2: SEHNR, FQNEAQ (reference sequence). The CDR3 runs 15 residues. V gave up 3 bases and J gave up 2 bases; unmatched junction bases: 4. CDR3 DNA: TGTGCCAGCAGCTTGGGACAGGGACCTAACACTGAAGCTTTCTTT. Encoded protein: CASSLGQGPNTEAFF.

The rearrangement uses TRBV27 and TRBJ1-5; perhaps TRBD1 as D (5 bases). The length of the CDR3 is 13 residues. Germline V gives CDR1 MNHEY, CDR2 SMNVEV (reference sequence). The V and J ends lost 2 bases and 7 bases respectively, with 9 bases between them. The CDR3 loop reads CASSLRGGQPQHF. For the CDR3, the DNA is TGTGCCAGCAGTTTAAGGGGAGGCCAGCCCCAGCATTTT.

The chain links TRBV4-2 to TRBJ2-7; 7 positions match TRBD2. The CDR3 loop spans 16 amino acids. V lost 0 bases, J lost 2 bases, and 7 bases stayed unmatched. CDR1 is LGHNA and CDR2 is YNFKEQ in the germline V gene. The CDR3 loop is CASSQEPGLPAYEQYF. The CDR3 DNA is TGTGCCAGCAGCCAAGAACCGGGACTACCAGCCTACGAGCAGTACTTC.

This sequence joins TRBV2 and TRBJ2-5; TRBD2 might be the D (6 bases). CDR3 length: 18 amino acids. Trimming pared 6 bases from V and 2 bases from J, leaving 25 bases between. Germline V gives CDR1 SNHLY, CDR2 FYNNEI. The CDR3, as DNA: TGTGCCAGCAGCGGAGGGGCAGGGAGGAGGGGAACACAAGAGACCCAGTACTTC. It yields the protein CASSGGAGRRGTQETQYF.

V is TRBV19 and J is TRBJ1-2; D possibly corresponds to TRBD1 (6 bases). Germline lookup yields CDR1 LNHDA and CDR2 SQIVND (reference sequence). The CDR3 consists of 13 residues. Trimming left V 11 bases short and J 7 bases short, with 20 bases between. The CDR3 coding sequence is TGTGCCTCCCAAGACAGGCCTCCGGGTGGCTACACCTTC. This codes for CASQDRPPGGYTF.

This sequence joins TRBV14 and TRBJ2-2; D is possibly TRBD1 (5 bases). The V and J ends lost 8 bases and 4 bases respectively, with 20 bases between them. This CDR3 is 16 amino acids long. Germline V gene lookup returns CDR1 SGHDN and CDR2 FVKESK. The CDR3 DNA is TGTGCCAGCCAGGGTGGGGCTTCCTGGCGCACCGGGGAGCTGTTTTTT. Residues: CASQGGASWRTGELFF.

This chain links TRBV7-3 with TRBJ1-2, with a possible D match to TRBD1 (5 bases). V shed 2 bases and J shed 6 bases, with 13 bases lying between them. The CDR3 has 14 residues. From germline, CDR1 is SGHTA and CDR2 FQGTGA. The CDR3 here is CASSLAGGSDGYTF. DNA for the CDR3: TGTGCCAGCAGCTTAGCGGGGGGGAGTGATGGCTACACCTTC.